This TCR beta chain came from a study of shared clonotypes between healthy human individuals. Per the authors' pipeline: Junction-only sequences without quality scores were provided by ImmunoSEQ, so filtering was different. Data came from immunoSEQ multiplex PCR; TCRdb stores just in-frame clones and leaves some out. The DNA was the basis for D and trimming; V, J and clone size are from that table. The table shows millions of clones, with 85% to 95% occurring only once. This CDR3 region has 16 residues. This clonotype was sampled from a man aged 18 to 29 in good health. V usage is TRBV12-1 and J usage is TRBJ1-5. TRBV12-1 is a pseudogene. Material for sequencing was naive CD4+ T cells sorted from blood. As to subset: CD45RA+ positively selected. The CDR3 loop reads CASSFAPASGSQPQHF. Here the CDR3 DNA reads TGTGCCAGCAGCTTTGCACCCGCTAGTGGGTCGCAGCCCCAGCATTTT.